The 10 T cell receptor beta chains in this list originate from one sample, sequenced in a study of graft-versus-host responses after intestinal transplantation. No antigens are known for them. TCRdb keeps only in-frame clones here, not all; method: immunoSEQ multiplex PCR. The repertoire holds approximately 130,000 clones, with approximately 92% as singletons. The starting material was unstimulated CD4+ T cells sorted from spleen or lymph node cells, obtained before intestinal transplant. The source is a human donor who received an intestinal transplant.

J is TRBJ1-5 and V is TRBV25-1, with a possible D match to TRBD1 (5 bases). V lost 3 bases and J lost 5, with 14 bases in between. The CDR3 has 15 amino acids. Germline CDR1 MGHDK, CDR2 SYGVNS. CDR3 region: CASSDTTAGDQPQHF. CDR3 bases: TGTGCCAGCAGTGACACAACCGCGGGGGATCAGCCCCAGCATTTT.

The V and J genes are TRBV9 and TRBJ1-1, with a possible D match to TRBD1 (6 bases). Trimming removed 0 bases from V and 10 bases from J, with 13 bases in between. This CDR3 spans 13 amino acids. Germline CDR1 reads SGDLS; CDR2 reads YYNGEE. The CDR3, as DNA: TGTGCCAGCAGCGTAGCCCCCCAGGGGAGAGCTTTCTTT. Amino acid sequence: CASSVAPQGRAFF. Full variable domain (outside the CDR3, taken from reference TRBV9 and TRBJ1-1): DSGVTQTPKHLITATGQRVTLRCSPRSGDLSVYWYQQSLDQGLQFLIQYYNGEERAKGNILERFSAQQFPDLHSELNLSSLELGDSALYFCASSVAPQGRAFFGQGTRLTVV.

This chain links TRBV5-1 with TRBJ2-7; TRBD2 matches 9 bases. V trimming: 2 bases; J trimming: 2 bases; junction bases outside the gene matches: 14. The CDR3 is 18 residues long. Per the germline V gene, CDR1 is SGHRS and CDR2 is YFSETQ. CDR3 region: CASSFAHDPTSGTYEQYF. CDR3 DNA sequence: TGCGCCAGCAGCTTCGCCCACGACCCGACTAGCGGAACCTACGAGCAGTACTTC.

The genes are TRBV7-2 and TRBJ2-7; tentative D call: TRBD1 (6 bases). With 6 bases removed from V and 6 bases from J, the gap between germline ends came to 21 bases. Germline CDR1 is SGHTA and CDR2 is FQGNSA. The CDR3 totals 15 residues. CDR3 amino acids: CASRDFPGHSAEQYF. Written as DNA, the CDR3 is TGTGCCAGCAGAGACTTTCCGGGACACTCCGCCGAGCAGTACTTC. Full variable domain (remainder filled in from reference TRBV7-2 and TRBJ2-7): GAGVSQSPSNKVTEKGKDVELRCDPISGHTALYWYRQSLGQGLEFLIYFQGNSAPDKSGLPSDRFSAERTGGSVSTLTIQRTQQEDSAVYLCASRDFPGHSAEQYFGPGTRLTVT.

This clone was observed once. V gene TRBV6-6 combines with J gene TRBJ1-1; 7 bases map to TRBD1. The ends lost 7 bases at V and 6 bases at J; junction bases unmatched: 11. Per germline, CDR1 MNHNY and CDR2 SVGAGI (reference sequence). The CDR3 is 14 residues long. CDR3 region: CASNPPGGKAEAFF. DNA for the CDR3: TGTGCCAGCAACCCGCCAGGGGGGAAGGCTGAAGCTTTCTTT.

The rearrangement uses TRBV7-9 and TRBJ2-2; D is perhaps TRBD1 (6 bases). Looked up from germline, CDR1 is SEHNR and CDR2 is FQNEAQ (reference sequence). V lost 5 bases, J lost 7 bases, and 11 bases lay in between. The length of the CDR3 is 13 residues. CDR3 amino acids: CASSTQGIGELFF. As DNA, the CDR3 is TGTGCCAGCAGCACGCAGGGGATCGGGGAGCTGTTTTTT.

The chain has TRBV19 and TRBJ1-1, with 12 nucleotides matching TRBD1. Germline V CDR1 and CDR2: LNHDA, SQIVND (reference sequence). V trimming: 5 bases; J trimming: 0 bases; junction bases outside the gene matches: 16. The CDR3 is made up of 20 amino acids. In DNA form, the CDR3 reads TGTGCCAGTAGTCTAGGGCCGGGACAGGGGGCGCTTACACTGAACACTGAAGCTTTCTTT. This codes for CASSLGPGQGALTLNTEAFF. Variable domain in full (rest from reference TRBV19 and TRBJ1-1): DGGITQSPKYLFRKEGQNVTLSCEQNLNHDAMYWYRQDPGQGLRLIYYSQIVNDFQKGDIAEGYSVSREKKESFPLTVTSAQKNPTAFYLCASSLGPGQGALTLNTEAFFGQGTRLTVV.

This chain uses TRBV15 with TRBJ2-2; D not resolved. This CDR3 has 15 residues. Germline assignment: CDR1 LNHNV and CDR2 YYDKDF (reference sequence). Trimming shortened V by 1 base and J by 0 bases, and 6 bases separated the two germline ends. The CDR3 sequence: CATSRGDTNTGELFF. As DNA, the CDR3 is TGTGCCACCAGCAGAGGGGATACGAACACCGGGGAGCTGTTTTTT.

V gene TRBV7-2 combines with J gene TRBJ2-1; D possibly corresponds to TRBD2 (6 bases). This CDR3 is 18 amino acids long. The germline V and J ends were trimmed by 4 bases and 5 bases, with 24 bases remaining between them. The germline V gene encodes CDR1 SGHTA and CDR2 FQGNSA. The CDR3 coding sequence is TGTGCCAGCAGCTACCCGTCCCCAGGCCCGGGGGTGAACAATGAGCAGTTCTTC. Protein sequence: CASSYPSPGPGVNNEQFF. Supplemented by reference TRBV7-2 and TRBJ2-1, the full variable domain reads GAGVSQSPSNKVTEKGKDVELRCDPISGHTALYWYRQSLGQGLEFLIYFQGNSAPDKSGLPSDRFSAERTGGSVSTLTIQRTQQEDSAVYLCASSYPSPGPGVNNEQFFGPGTRLTVL.

This clone was seen only once. The V and J genes are TRBV15 and TRBJ2-7; D gene unclear. The CDR3 sequence is 14 residues long. Germline lookup yields CDR1 LNHNV and CDR2 YYDKDF (reference sequence). V was shortened by 1 base and J by 1 base, with 8 bases between the two germline ends. CDR3 bases: TGTGCCACCAGCAGAGTAGCAGGTTCCTACGAGCAGTACTTC. This codes for CATSRVAGSYEQYF.